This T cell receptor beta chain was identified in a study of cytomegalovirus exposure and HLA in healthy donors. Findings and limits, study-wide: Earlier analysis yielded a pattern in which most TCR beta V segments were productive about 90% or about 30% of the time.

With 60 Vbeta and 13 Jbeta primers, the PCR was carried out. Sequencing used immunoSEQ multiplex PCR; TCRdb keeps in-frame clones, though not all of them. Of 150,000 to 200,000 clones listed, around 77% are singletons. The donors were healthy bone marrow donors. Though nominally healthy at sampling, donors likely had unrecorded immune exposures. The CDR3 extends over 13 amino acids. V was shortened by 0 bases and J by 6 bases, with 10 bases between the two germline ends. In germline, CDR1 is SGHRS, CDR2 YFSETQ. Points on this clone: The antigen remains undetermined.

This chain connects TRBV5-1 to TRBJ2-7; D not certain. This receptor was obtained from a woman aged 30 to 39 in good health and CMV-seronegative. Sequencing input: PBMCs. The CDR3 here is CASSLGHEGEQYF. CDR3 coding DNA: TGCGCCAGCAGCTTGGGACATGAAGGCGAGCAGTACTTC.